What follows are 20 T cell receptor beta chains derived from one specimen sequenced in a study of cytomegalovirus exposure and HLA in healthy donors. Produced via immunoSEQ multiplex PCR; TCRdb's table is partial and in-frame only. This table has about 150,000 clones, 85% to 90% appearing once. Sequencing was performed on PBMCs. These receptors were obtained from a woman aged 18-29 years in good health and CMV-seropositive.

The chain is built from TRBV5-1 and TRBJ1-1; 7 bases align to TRBD1. This CDR3 spans 15 amino acids. With 0 bases clipped from V and 4 bases from J, the junction kept 6 bases outside the gene matches. Germline CDR1 SGHRS, CDR2 YFSETQ. CDR3 in amino acids: CASSLDTGAGTEAFF. CDR3 in DNA: TGCGCCAGCAGCTTGGATACAGGGGCGGGCACTGAAGCTTTCTTT.

V gene TRBV28 combines with J gene TRBJ2-3; TRBD2 matches 8 bases. V shed 4 bases and J 0 bases; nucleotides not matched to a gene: 6. Germline CDR1 and CDR2: MDHEN and SYDVKM. This CDR3 has 16 residues. CDR3 DNA: TGTGCCAGCAGTTCAACCAAGCGGGAGAGCACAGATACGCAGTATTTT. Its protein is CASSSTKRESTDTQYF. Full variable domain (rest looked up from reference TRBV28 and TRBJ2-3): DVKVTQSSRYLVKRTGEKVFLECVQDMDHENMFWYRQDPGLGLRLIYFSYDVKMKEKGDIPEGYSVSREKKERFSLILESASTNQTSMYLCASSSTKRESTDTQYFGPGTRLTVL.

This clone was detected once. The gene calls are TRBV4-1 and TRBJ2-5; 7 positions agree with TRBD2. Germline V lookup: CDR1 MGHRA, CDR2 YSYEKL. The CDR3 totals 18 residues. Trimming took 3 bases from V and 2 from J; bases not matched to a gene: 15. The CDR3 region has the DNA TGCGCCAGCAGCCAGGATCCGCTAGCGGTGGGTATGCAAGAGACCCAGTACTTC. Its protein product is CASSQDPLAVGMQETQYF.

The chain uses TRBV5-8 and TRBJ2-1; 9 nucleotides agree with TRBD2. Looked up from germline, CDR1 is SGHTS and CDR2 is YDEGEE. V gave up 4 bases and J gave up 9 bases; unmatched junction bases: 14. The CDR3 loop spans 16 amino acids. CDR3 sequence: CASSLGGSSGNIEQFF. As DNA, the CDR3 is TGTGCCAGCAGCCTTGGGGGTTCTAGCGGGAACATTGAGCAGTTCTTC.

The chain recombines TRBV5-6 with TRBJ2-1; 9 bases are shared with TRBD2. The CDR3 is made up of 14 amino acids. J was trimmed by 8 bases and V by 7 bases; bases with no gene match: 10. CDR1 is SGHDT and CDR2 is YYEEEE in the germline V gene. The CDR3 spells CASGVSGRVYEQFF. The DNA of the CDR3 is TGTGCCAGCGGGGTTAGCGGGAGAGTCTATGAGCAGTTCTTC.

This rearrangement joins TRBV6-6 to TRBJ2-5; 7 bases match TRBD2. The CDR3 sequence is 14 residues long. The germline V gene encodes CDR1 MNHNY and CDR2 SVGAGI (reference sequence). J was trimmed by 3 bases and V by 5 bases; bases with no gene match: 6. CDR3 sequence: CASSRGSGEETQYF. CDR3 in DNA: TGTGCCAGCAGTCGCGGGAGCGGGGAAGAGACCCAGTACTTC.

CDR3 DNA sequence: TGCGCCAGCAGCCCAGGGGTCCAGAACACTGAAGCTTTCTTT. Amino acid sequence: CASSPGVQNTEAFF. V usage is TRBV4-3 and J usage is TRBJ1-1; tentative D call: TRBD1 (6 bases). The V end was cut by 4 bases, the J end by 1 base, with 10 bases between. The CDR3 totals 14 residues. Germline V gene lookup returns CDR1 LGHNA and CDR2 YSLEER.

This sequence joins TRBV10-2 and TRBJ2-5; D unresolved. Trimming took off 2 bases at V and 0 bases at J, with 4 bases between the two ends. The CDR3 loop spans 13 amino acids. CDR1 is WSHSY, CDR2 SAAADI, per germline. CDR3 in DNA: TGCGCCAGCAGTGAGGAGAACCAAGAGACCCAGTACTTC. Its translation: CASSEENQETQYF.

This clone came up once. The chain combines TRBV29-1 with TRBJ2-7; D remains unclear. This CDR3 comprises 11 residues. The V end lost 4 bases, the J end lost 2 bases, and 6 bases lay between the germline ends. Per the germline V gene, CDR1 is SQVTM and CDR2 is ANQGSEA. In DNA form, the CDR3 reads TGCAGCGTTGGACTGACCTACGAGCAGTACTTC. Translating gives CSVGLTYEQYF.

The gene calls are TRBV6-5 and TRBJ2-3; D is perhaps TRBD2 (6 bases). V was trimmed by 1 base and J by 3 bases, leaving 8 bases between them. CDR1 is MNHEY, CDR2 SVGAGI, per germline. This CDR3 is 14 amino acids long. CDR3 region: CASSYLAGTDTQYF. The CDR3 nucleotides read TGTGCCAGCAGTTACTTGGCGGGAACAGATACGCAGTATTTT.

The chain uses TRBV7-2 and TRBJ1-4, with D unresolved. Germline V CDR1 and CDR2: SGHTA, FQGNSA. V gave up 4 bases and J gave up 7 bases, with 10 bases separating them. The length of the CDR3 is 13 residues. Here the CDR3 DNA reads TGTGCCAGCAGCTCTCTCTCGGGTGAAAAACTGTTTTTT. Protein: CASSSLSGEKLFF.

The chain recombines TRBV14 with TRBJ2-7, with D perhaps matching TRBD1 (6 bases). The CDR3 consists of 12 residues. The V end was cut by 4 bases, the J end by 9 bases, with 13 bases between. Looked up from germline, CDR1 is SGHDN and CDR2 is FVKESK. The CDR3, as DNA: TGTGCCAGCAGCCGACAGGCCTCGGGGCAGTACTTC. It specifies CASSRQASGQYF.

V usage is TRBV28 and J usage is TRBJ1-5; possibly TRBD1 for D (5 bases). CDR1 is MDHEN and CDR2 is SYDVKM in the germline V gene. This CDR3 spans 14 amino acids. The V gene lost 6 bases and the J gene lost 3 bases, with 12 bases spanning the gap. The chain's CDR3 is CASSPGFTNQPQHF. Written as DNA, the CDR3 is TGTGCCAGCAGCCCAGGGTTTACCAATCAGCCCCAGCATTTT.

V and J are TRBV6-5 and TRBJ2-7; tentative D call: TRBD2 (5 bases). The CDR3 extends over 13 amino acids. V lost 6 bases and J lost 3, with 12 bases in between. Germline lookup yields CDR1 MNHEY and CDR2 SVGAGI. The CDR3 DNA follows: TGTGCCAGCAGCCAAACTAGTTTCTACGAGCAGTACTTC. It encodes CASSQTSFYEQYF.

The genes are TRBV11-3 and TRBJ2-2; 7 bases line up with TRBD2. This CDR3 is 13 amino acids long. The junction had 10 bases not matched to a gene; V was cut back by 7 bases and J by 11 bases. In germline, CDR1 is SGHNT, CDR2 YENEEA. The CDR3 sequence is CASIESSGEELFF. The CDR3 nucleotides read TGTGCCAGCATCGAGTCTAGCGGCGAAGAGCTGTTTTTT.

This clone was seen just once. The V and J genes are TRBV5-1 and TRBJ1-4; 7 bases agree with TRBD1. The CDR3 sequence is 15 residues long. The germline gives CDR1 SGHRS, CDR2 YFSETQ. Trimming cost V 3 bases and J 7 bases; bases outside gene matches: 9. CDR3 loop: CASSSEGAPGEKLFF. CDR3 nucleotide sequence: TGCGCCAGCAGCTCTGAGGGGGCGCCCGGTGAAAAACTGTTTTTT.

Details on this clone: Additional DNA sequences in this sample encode the identical CDR3. The chain joins TRBV30 to TRBJ1-5; D ambiguous. The CDR3 has 13 residues. The ends were cut back, 2 bases at V and 2 bases at J, with 7 bases in the middle. Germline V lookup: CDR1 GTSNPN, CDR2 SVGIG (reference sequence). The CDR3 region is CAWSTRGNQPQHF. The CDR3 DNA sequence: TGTGCCTGGAGTACTAGAGGCAATCAGCCCCAGCATTTT.

The J gene is TRBJ1-5, the V gene TRBV6-4, with D possibly being TRBD1 (5 bases). The CDR3 has 15 amino acids. Germline CDR1 reads MRHNA; CDR2 reads SNTAGT. Trimming removed 2 bases from V and 5 bases from J, with 13 bases in between. CDR3 coding DNA: TGTGCCAGCAGTGACCGGGCAGGGTTCGATCAGCCCCAGCATTTT. The encoded protein is CASSDRAGFDQPQHF.

V gene TRBV19 combines with J gene TRBJ2-7; 7 bases map to TRBD1. The CDR3 loop spans 13 amino acids. Trimming at V came to 4 bases and at J to 2 bases, leaving 2 bases not matched to a gene. Germline V CDR1 and CDR2: LNHDA, SQIVND (reference sequence). DNA for the CDR3: TGTGCCAGTAGTACGGGACAGACCTACGAGCAGTACTTC. Its protein is CASSTGQTYEQYF.

This clone was observed a single time. The chain links TRBV4-1 to TRBJ1-5, with TRBD1 identical over 12 bases. V shed 0 bases, J shed 5 bases, and the junction held 5 bases outside the gene matches. The CDR3 is 17 residues long. The germline V gene encodes CDR1 MGHRA and CDR2 YSYEKL. CDR3 in DNA: TGCGCCAGCAGCCAAGACGGGACAGGGGGCTACGATCAGCCCCAGCATTTT. Protein: CASSQDGTGGYDQPQHF.